The following is a T cell receptor (beta chain) sequence with its context. Antigen unknown. The data belong to a study of monozygotic twins with cystic fibrosis. Study outcomes and limitations: Age, concordance and disease severity did not associate with shared CDR3 numbers.

Libraries were prepared by immunoSEQ multiplex PCR; TCRdb keeps only in-frame clonotypes and omits some of them. The table lists 15,000 to 25,000 clones, 91% of them singletons. Trimming removed 8 bases from V and 0 bases from J; junction bases left unmatched: 2. The CDR3 contains 13 residues. CDR1 is MNHNS and CDR2 is SASEGT in the germline V gene. The sequenced sample was blood. The rearrangement links TRBV6-1 to TRBJ2-5, with 8 bases aligning to TRBD2. The TCR was taken from a girl aged 2-10 years with cystic fibrosis. The CDR3 DNA sequence: TGTGCCAGCCCTAGCGGGTACCAAGAGACCCAGTACTTC. Translating gives CASPSGYQETQYF.